This TCR beta chain derives from a study of blood T cell repertoires in COVID-19. For the study at large: Sample material is recorded as cDNA or gDNA derived from T cells, B-cell-depleted T cells, or PBMCs.

The CDR3 is made up of 18 amino acids. Trimming took 1 base from V and 5 from J; bases not matched to a gene: 11. Per germline, CDR1 MGHDK and CDR2 SYGVNS. Produced via immunoSEQ multiplex PCR; TCRdb's table is partial and in-frame only. The sample records 110,000 or so clones, 85% being singletons. Material for sequencing was peripheral blood. This sequence originates from a human donor in a cohort sampled during active COVID-19. This chain uses TRBV25-1 with TRBJ2-5; the match to TRBD1 covers 12 bases. CDR3: CASSEWGQGAAFRETQYF. Here the CDR3 DNA reads TGTGCCAGCAGTGAATGGGGACAGGGGGCGGCTTTTAGGGAGACCCAGTACTTC.